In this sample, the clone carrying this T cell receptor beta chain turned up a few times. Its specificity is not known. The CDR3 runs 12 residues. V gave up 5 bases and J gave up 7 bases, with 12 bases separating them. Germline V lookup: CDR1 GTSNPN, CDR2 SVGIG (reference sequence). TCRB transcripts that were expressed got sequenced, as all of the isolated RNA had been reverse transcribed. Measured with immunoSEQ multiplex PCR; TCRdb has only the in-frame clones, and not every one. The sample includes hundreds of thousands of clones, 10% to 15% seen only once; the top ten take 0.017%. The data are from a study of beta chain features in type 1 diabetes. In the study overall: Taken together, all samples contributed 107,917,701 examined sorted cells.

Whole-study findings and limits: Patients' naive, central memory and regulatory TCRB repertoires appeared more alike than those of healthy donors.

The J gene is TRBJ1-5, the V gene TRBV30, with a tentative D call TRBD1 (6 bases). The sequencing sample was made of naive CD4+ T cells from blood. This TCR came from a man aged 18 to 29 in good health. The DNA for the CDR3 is TGTGCCTGGGGACAGTCGGCCCAGCCCCAGCATTTT. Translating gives CAWGQSAQPQHF. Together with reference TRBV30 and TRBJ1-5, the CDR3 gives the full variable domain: SQTIHQWPATLVQPVGSPLSLECTVEGTSNPNLYWYRQAAGRGLQLLFYSVGIGQISSEVPQNLSASRPQDRQFILSSKKLLLSDSGFYLCAWGQSAQPQHFGDGTRLSIL.